These 20 T cell receptor beta chains originate from one sample sequenced in a study of cytomegalovirus exposure and HLA in healthy donors. Use of 60 Vbeta and 13 Jbeta primers characterized the PCR. The assay was immunoSEQ multiplex PCR, and TCRdb's table has in-frame clones only and misses some. Of over 150,000 clones listed, about four fifths are singletons. Material: PBMCs. Source of these receptors: a male donor in good health and CMV-seronegative.

This sequence joins TRBV11-2 and TRBJ1-3; the D is unclear. The CDR3 sequence is 15 residues long. Per the germline V gene, CDR1 is SGHAT and CDR2 is FQNNGV. V was trimmed by 5 bases and J by 8 bases, leaving 19 bases between them. For the CDR3, the DNA is TGTGCCAGCAGCGTCTGGAAAGACCTCGGGGACACCATATATTTT. It codes for CASSVWKDLGDTIYF.

The genes are TRBV4-3 and TRBJ2-1, with TRBD1 matching 9 bases. V lost 3 bases, J lost 4 bases, and 7 bases stayed unmatched. The CDR3 covers 16 residues. Looked up from germline, CDR1 is LGHNA and CDR2 is YSLEER. CDR3 protein: CASSHYRDRDYNEQFF. CDR3 DNA: TGCGCCAGCAGCCATTACCGGGACAGGGATTACAATGAGCAGTTCTTC.

V usage is TRBV12-5 and J usage is TRBJ2-7; perhaps TRBD2 as D (6 bases). The CDR3 has 14 amino acids. The V end lost 3 bases, the J end lost 5 bases, and 14 bases lay between the germline ends. Germline V CDR1 and CDR2: LGHNT, FRNRAP. The CDR3 region is CASGLGLSSDEQYF. CDR3 nucleotide sequence: TGTGCTAGTGGTTTAGGACTATCATCAGACGAGCAGTACTTC.

This clone turned up a few times. The chain combines TRBV10-1 with TRBJ2-2; TRBD1 matches at 7 bases. The CDR3 runs to 13 residues. Germline V CDR1 and CDR2: WNHNN, SYGVQD (reference sequence). V lost 6 bases to trimming and J lost 5 bases; unmatched junction nucleotides: 3. The CDR3 DNA reads as TGCGCCAGCAGGGCAGGGGGTACCGGGGAGCTGTTTTTT. Encoded protein: CASRAGGTGELFF.

The V call is TRBV5-1, the J call TRBJ1-2; D may be TRBD1 (6 bases). The ends were cut back, 4 bases at V and 5 bases at J, with 15 bases in the middle. The CDR3 extends over 14 amino acids. Germline V gene data show CDR1 as SGHRS and CDR2 as YFSETQ. CDR3 nucleotides: TGCGCCAGCAGCCACAGGGAAGACGGGTATGGCTACACCTTC. Translation gives CASSHREDGYGYTF.

The genes are TRBV7-3 and TRBJ2-3, with 8 bases fitting TRBD2. The germline gives CDR1 SGHTA, CDR2 FQGTGA. The CDR3 extends over 14 amino acids. With 11 bases clipped from V and 4 bases from J, the junction kept 11 bases outside the gene matches. Here the CDR3 reads CASQASGFADTQYF. The DNA for the CDR3 is TGTGCCTCTCAGGCTAGCGGGTTCGCAGATACGCAGTATTTT.

The V call is TRBV7-9, the J call TRBJ2-7; tentative D call: TRBD2 (6 bases). The ends were cut back, 8 bases at V and 5 bases at J, with 16 bases in the middle. Looked up from germline, CDR1 is SEHNR and CDR2 is FQNEAQ (reference sequence). This CDR3 is 13 amino acids long. DNA for the CDR3: TGTGCCAGCTTTTCCGGAGGGGTGGACGAGCAGTACTTC. This translates into CASFSGGVDEQYF.

The chain combines TRBV5-4 with TRBJ2-1; D perhaps matches TRBD2 (6 bases). Germline V gene lookup returns CDR1 SGHNT and CDR2 YYREEE (reference sequence). Trimming cost V 2 bases and J 6 bases, with 18 bases left between them. CDR3 size: 16 residues. The DNA for the CDR3 is TGTGCCAGCAGCTTAATCGCGGGATGGGACCCCAATGAGCAGTTCTTC. Its translation: CASSLIAGWDPNEQFF.

This chain links TRBV11-2 with TRBJ2-3; D not certain. Germline-derived CDR1 and CDR2 are SGHAT and FQNNGV. The CDR3 has 11 residues. The V gene lost 3 bases and the J gene lost 6 bases, with 4 bases spanning the gap. The DNA for the CDR3 is TGTGCCAGCAGCTTTCTCGATACGCAGTATTTT. Translated, it gives CASSFLDTQYF.

Details on this clone: Since the CDR3 does not end with the conserved phenylalanine or tryptophan, this likely comes from a read error. The limits of the CDR3 on the DNA are not certain, so only TCRdb's listed CDR3 is given. CDR3 sequence: CASSLEARGCG. The rearrangement links TRBV5-1 to TRBJ1-1; the table's D call, TRBD1, was not checked against the DNA. Germline V gene data show CDR1 as SGHRS and CDR2 as YFSETQ. The CDR3 extends over 11 residues, inclusive of both ends.

The chain couples TRBV10-3 to TRBJ1-4, with D perhaps matching TRBD1 (6 bases). The CDR3 covers 13 residues. Per the germline V gene, CDR1 is ENHRY and CDR2 is SYGVKD. Trimming pared 8 bases from V and 7 bases from J, leaving 14 bases between. The CDR3 coding sequence is TGTGCCATCTGCCGGGGGGCTGGTGAAAAACTGTTTTTT. Translating it yields CAICRGAGEKLFF.

This rearrangement joins TRBV9 to TRBJ2-1; D may be TRBD2 (7 bases). This CDR3 has 13 residues. V gave up 3 bases and J gave up 7 bases, with 11 bases separating them. CDR1 is SGDLS and CDR2 is YYNGEE in the germline V gene. CDR3 DNA sequence: TGTGCCAGCAGCGGGGGGAGGGGGAATGAGCAGTTCTTC. Its protein is CASSGGRGNEQFF.

This sequence joins TRBV25-1 and TRBJ1-5; 10 bases are a match to TRBD1. The trim removed 4 bases at V and 9 bases at J, leaving 12 bases unmatched. Germline values: CDR1 MGHDK, CDR2 SYGVNS. CDR3 length: 16 residues. Here the CDR3 DNA reads TGTGCCAGCAGTGGGGGTGGACAGGGGGGTATGCGGCCCCAGCATTTT. As protein: CASSGGGQGGMRPQHF.

In its sample, this clone was seen a few times. The chain has TRBV12-5 and TRBJ1-1; no definite D call. The CDR3 has 15 residues. The germline gives CDR1 LGHNT, CDR2 FRNRAP. Trimming cost V 5 bases and J 3 bases, with 16 bases left between them. The CDR3 reads CASGHPRESDTEAFF. The CDR3 DNA follows: TGTGCTAGTGGTCACCCAAGAGAGTCGGACACTGAAGCTTTCTTT.

V gene TRBV30 combines with J gene TRBJ1-2; TRBD1 agrees at 9 bases. J was trimmed by 8 bases and V by 3 bases; bases with no gene match: 7. The CDR3 is 13 amino acids. CDR1 GTSNPN and CDR2 SVGIG come from the germline V gene (reference sequence). In nucleotides, the CDR3 is TGTGCCTGGAGGCCGGGACAGGGTTACGGCTACACCTTC. It translates to CAWRPGQGYGYTF.

The genes are TRBV9 and TRBJ1-2; 10 bases match TRBD1. The CDR3 totals 15 residues. CDR1 is SGDLS, CDR2 YYNGEE, per germline. J was trimmed by 6 bases and V by 5 bases; bases with no gene match: 10. Written as DNA, the CDR3 is TGTGCCAGCAGTTGGGGACAGGGGCAAGGGGATGGCTACACCTTC. Translating gives CASSWGQGQGDGYTF.

This clone has a single count. The J gene is TRBJ1-1, the V gene TRBV28, with 7 bases lining up with TRBD1. Germline lookup yields CDR1 MDHEN and CDR2 SYDVKM. CDR3 length: 14 amino acids. Trimming at V came to 5 bases and at J to 7 bases, leaving 10 bases not matched to a gene. The CDR3 is CASSPGTAMHEAFF. The CDR3 DNA is TGTGCCAGCAGTCCGGGGACAGCTATGCATGAAGCTTTCTTT.

The chain couples TRBV19 to TRBJ2-1; a possible D gene is TRBD2 (5 bases). V gave up 5 bases and J gave up 0 bases, with 14 bases separating them. CDR3 length equals 16 residues. Looked up from germline, CDR1 is LNHDA and CDR2 is SQIVND (reference sequence). The CDR3 sequence: CASSWTLINSYNEQFF. CDR3 DNA sequence: TGTGCCAGTAGTTGGACTCTCATCAACTCCTACAATGAGCAGTTCTTC.

This rearrangement joins TRBV30 to TRBJ2-6; TRBD2 is a possible D gene (5 bases). Per the germline V gene, CDR1 is GTSNPN and CDR2 is SVGIG (reference sequence). This CDR3 comprises 11 residues. Here the CDR3 reads CCAGGANVLTF. The CDR3 nucleotides are TGTTGTGCGGGTGGGGCCAACGTCCTGACTTTC.

This clone has just one count. CDR3 in DNA: TGTGCCACCCACACAGGGGTTGGAGAGACCCAGTACTTC. Encoded protein: CATHTGVGETQYF. This chain links TRBV2 with TRBJ2-5; TRBD1 matches at 7 bases. The V and J ends lost 10 bases and 4 bases, in that order; junction bases with no gene match: 9. Germline lookup yields CDR1 SNHLY and CDR2 FYNNEI. CDR3 length equals 13 residues.